This entry is about one TCR beta chain. What it binds is not known. The primer mix had 60 Vbeta and 13 Jbeta primers. Method: immunoSEQ multiplex PCR; TCRdb's copy keeps in-frame clones and lacks some. Among 80,000 to 100,000 clones listed, roughly 77% were seen once. V lost 2 bases and J lost 1, with 15 bases in between. Germline-derived CDR1 and CDR2 are MNHNS and SASEGT. The CDR3 extends over 17 amino acids. The source of the sample is a study of cytomegalovirus exposure and HLA in healthy donors. The donors gave bone marrow, and they were healthy. Overall study findings and caveats: Later analysis indicated greater clonal expansion among HLA-associated TCR beta chains than among equally common other chains.

V is TRBV6-1 and J is TRBJ1-3, with D perhaps matching TRBD1 (5 bases). This clonotype originated in a human donor in good health. Sequencing input: PBMCs. CDR3 amino acids: CASSELSGGWSGNTIYF. CDR3 in DNA: TGTGCCAGCAGTGAACTGTCGGGGGGTTGGTCTGGAAACACCATATATTTT.